A selection of T cell receptor beta chains follows, all from one sample in a study of CD4+ T cells in melanoma. Sequencing used immunoSEQ multiplex PCR; TCRdb keeps in-frame clones, though not all of them. The sample records 8,500 to 10,000 clones, around 73% being singletons. Sequenced material: tumor tissue. These receptors were collected from a human donor with melanoma. Both conserved end residues are trimmed from each CDR3.

TRBV7-6	TRBJ2-3	ASRPTLGTDTQY
TRBV18	TRBJ2-1	ASSPISIPGQPGNEQF
TRBV7-9	TRBJ1-1	ASSLGSWGLNTEAF
TRBV11-2	TRBJ2-7	ASSLLGSSYEQY
TRBV11-2	TRBJ1-1	ASSLPRQNTEAF
TRBV6-1	TRBJ1-1	ASSETGLTEAF
TRBV5-6	TRBJ1-2	ASSAAGRDYGYT
TRBV19	TRBJ2-1	ASSTNLAGDSYNEQF
TRBV30	TRBJ1-2	AWSVGASAGNT
TRBV2	TRBJ2-1	ASSEESWGLEQF
TRBV5-5	TRBJ2-2	ASSPSLNTGELF
TRBV5-1	TRBJ2-3	ASSLGTGATADTQY
TRBV7-9	TRBJ1-2	ASRRTGGADYGYT
TRBV18	TRBJ2-1	ASSAGTGLFFLF